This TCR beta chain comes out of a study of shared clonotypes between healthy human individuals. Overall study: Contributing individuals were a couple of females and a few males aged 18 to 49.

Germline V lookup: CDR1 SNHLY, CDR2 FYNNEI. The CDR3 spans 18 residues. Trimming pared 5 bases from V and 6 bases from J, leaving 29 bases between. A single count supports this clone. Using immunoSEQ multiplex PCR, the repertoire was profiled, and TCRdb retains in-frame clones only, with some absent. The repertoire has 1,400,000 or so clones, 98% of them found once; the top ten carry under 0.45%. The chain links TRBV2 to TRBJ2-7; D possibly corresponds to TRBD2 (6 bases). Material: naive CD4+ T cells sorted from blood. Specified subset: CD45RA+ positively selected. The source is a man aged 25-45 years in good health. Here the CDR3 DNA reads TGTGCCAGCAGTTTATATACCCCGAAAATATGGCCCGGGGGCGAGCAGTACTTC. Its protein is CASSLYTPKIWPGGEQYF.